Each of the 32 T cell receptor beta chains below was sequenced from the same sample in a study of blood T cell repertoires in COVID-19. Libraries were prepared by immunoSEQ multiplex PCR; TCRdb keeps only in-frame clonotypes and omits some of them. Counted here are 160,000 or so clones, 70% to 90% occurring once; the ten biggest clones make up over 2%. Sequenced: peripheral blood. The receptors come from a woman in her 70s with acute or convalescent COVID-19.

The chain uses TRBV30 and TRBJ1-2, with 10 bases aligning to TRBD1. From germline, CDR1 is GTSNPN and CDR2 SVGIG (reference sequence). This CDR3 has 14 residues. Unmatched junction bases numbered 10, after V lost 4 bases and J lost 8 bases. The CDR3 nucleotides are TGTGCCTGGATCGTGACAGGGGGCGCGGGAGGCTACACCTTC. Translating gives CAWIVTGGAGGYTF.

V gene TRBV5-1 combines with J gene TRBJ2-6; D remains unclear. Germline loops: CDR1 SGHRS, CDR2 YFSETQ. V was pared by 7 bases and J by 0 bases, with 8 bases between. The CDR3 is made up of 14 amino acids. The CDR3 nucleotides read TGCGCCAGCGGCATTCCCTCTGGGGCCAACGTCCTGACTTTC. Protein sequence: CASGIPSGANVLTF.

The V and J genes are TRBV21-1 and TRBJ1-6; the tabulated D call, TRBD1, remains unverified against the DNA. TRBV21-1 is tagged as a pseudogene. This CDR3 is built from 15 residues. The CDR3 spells CASSPRDRGNSPLHF. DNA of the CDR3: TGTGCCAGCAGCCCCCGGGACAGGGGAAATTCACCCCTCCACTTT.

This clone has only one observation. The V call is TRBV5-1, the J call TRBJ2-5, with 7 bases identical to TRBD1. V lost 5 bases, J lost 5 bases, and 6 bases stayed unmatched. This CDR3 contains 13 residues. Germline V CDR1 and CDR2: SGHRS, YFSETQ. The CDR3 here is CASRKGARETQYF. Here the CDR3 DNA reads TGCGCCAGCAGAAAGGGGGCGCGGGAGACCCAGTACTTC.

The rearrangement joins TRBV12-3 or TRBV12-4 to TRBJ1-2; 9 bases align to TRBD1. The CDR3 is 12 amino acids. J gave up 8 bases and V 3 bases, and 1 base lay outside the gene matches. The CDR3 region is CASSFTGGGYTF. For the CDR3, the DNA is TGTGCCAGCAGTTTCACAGGGGGCGGCTACACCTTC.

Here the CDR3 reads CATSRDSFYGYTF. CDR3 coding DNA: TGTGCCACCAGTCGGGACAGCTTCTATGGCTACACCTTC. This sequence joins TRBV24-1 and TRBJ1-2, with TRBD1 matching over 7 bases. The CDR3 is 13 residues long. The J segment lost 4 bases and the V segment lost 6 bases, leaving 4 bases of the junction unmatched. CDR1 and CDR2 from the germline V gene are KGHDR and SFDVKD.

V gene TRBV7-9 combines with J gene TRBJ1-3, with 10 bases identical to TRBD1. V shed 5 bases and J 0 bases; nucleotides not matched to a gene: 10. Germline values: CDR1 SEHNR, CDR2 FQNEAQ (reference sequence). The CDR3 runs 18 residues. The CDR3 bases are TGTGCCAGCAGCCCTCTGTGGACAGGGGGTTTCTCTGGAAACACCATATATTTT. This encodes CASSPLWTGGFSGNTIYF. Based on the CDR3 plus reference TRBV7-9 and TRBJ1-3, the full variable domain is DTGVSQNPRHKITKRGQNVTFRCDPISEHNRLYWYRQTLGQGPEFLTYFQNEAQLEKSRLLSDRFSAERPKGSFSTLEIQRTEQGDSAMYLCASSPLWTGGFSGNTIYFGEGSWLTVV.

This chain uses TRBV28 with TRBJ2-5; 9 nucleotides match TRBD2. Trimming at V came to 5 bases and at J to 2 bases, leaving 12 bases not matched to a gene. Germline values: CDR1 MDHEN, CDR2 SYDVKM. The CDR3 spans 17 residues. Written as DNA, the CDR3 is TGTGCCAGCAGTCAGAGGGATTGGCGGGGGGGACAAGAGACCCAGTACTTC. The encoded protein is CASSQRDWRGGQETQYF.

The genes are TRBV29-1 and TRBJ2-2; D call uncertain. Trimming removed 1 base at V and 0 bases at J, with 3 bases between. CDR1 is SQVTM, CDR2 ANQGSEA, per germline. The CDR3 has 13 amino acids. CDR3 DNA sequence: TGCAGCGTTGAAGTAACGAACACCGGGGAGCTGTTTTTT. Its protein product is CSVEVTNTGELFF.

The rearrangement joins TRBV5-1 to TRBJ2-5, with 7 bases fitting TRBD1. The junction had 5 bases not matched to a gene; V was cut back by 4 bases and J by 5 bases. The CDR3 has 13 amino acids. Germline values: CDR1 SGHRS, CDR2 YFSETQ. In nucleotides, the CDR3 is TGCGCCAGCAGCCAAGACAGGGCTGAGACCCAGTACTTC. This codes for CASSQDRAETQYF. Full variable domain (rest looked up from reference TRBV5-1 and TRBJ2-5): KAGVTQTPRYLIKTRGQQVTLSCSPISGHRSVSWYQQTPGQGLQFLFEYFSETQRNKGNFPGRFSGRQFSNSRSEMNVSTLELGDSALYLCASSQDRAETQYFGPGTRLLVL.

The CDR3 reads CASLHWYEQYF. DNA of the CDR3: TGTGCCAGCCTTCACTGGTACGAGCAGTACTTC. The chain joins TRBV12-1 to TRBJ2-7; the table calls TRBD2, which could not be checked here. TRBV12-1 is deemed a pseudogene. The CDR3 length is 11 residues.

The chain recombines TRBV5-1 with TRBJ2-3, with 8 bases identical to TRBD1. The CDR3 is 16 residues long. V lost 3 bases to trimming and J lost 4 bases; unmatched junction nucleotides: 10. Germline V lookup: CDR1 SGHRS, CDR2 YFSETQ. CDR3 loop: CASSSQGAGRADTQYF. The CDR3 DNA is TGCGCCAGCAGCTCCCAGGGGGCGGGGAGAGCAGATACGCAGTATTTT. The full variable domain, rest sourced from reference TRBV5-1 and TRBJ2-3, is KAGVTQTPRYLIKTRGQQVTLSCSPISGHRSVSWYQQTPGQGLQFLFEYFSETQRNKGNFPGRFSGRQFSNSRSEMNVSTLELGDSALYLCASSSQGAGRADTQYFGPGTRLTVL.

This CDR3 is CASSVDWDGSNLNNYGYTF. CDR3 DNA: TGTGCCAGCAGCGTAGACTGGGACGGGAGTAACCTAAATAACTATGGCTACACCTTC. The chain uses TRBV9 and TRBJ1-2, with D possibly TRBD1 on 5 matching bases. CDR3 length equals 19 residues. Trimming took off 0 bases at V and 1 base at J, with 22 bases between the two ends. Germline V gives CDR1 SGDLS, CDR2 YYNGEE.

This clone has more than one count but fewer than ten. The DNA of the CDR3 is TGTGCCAGCAGCGGCGGGGCTTACAATCAGCCCCAGCATTTT. As protein: CASSGGAYNQPQHF. This sequence joins TRBV9 and TRBJ1-5, with D possibly matching TRBD1 (5 bases). Germline V CDR1 and CDR2: SGDLS, YYNGEE. The CDR3 totals 14 residues. Trimming took off 3 bases at V and 3 bases at J, with 10 bases between the two ends.

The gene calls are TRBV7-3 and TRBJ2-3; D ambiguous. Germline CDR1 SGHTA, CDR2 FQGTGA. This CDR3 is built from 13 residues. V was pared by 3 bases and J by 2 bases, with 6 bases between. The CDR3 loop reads CASSFTATDTQYF. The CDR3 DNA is TGTGCCAGCAGCTTTACAGCCACAGATACGCAGTATTTT. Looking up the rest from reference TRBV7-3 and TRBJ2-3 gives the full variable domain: GAGVSQTPSNKVTEKGKYVELRCDPISGHTALYWYRQSLGQGPEFLIYFQGTGAADDSGLPNDRFFAVRPEGSVSTLKIQRTERGDSAVYLCASSFTATDTQYFGPGTRLTVL.

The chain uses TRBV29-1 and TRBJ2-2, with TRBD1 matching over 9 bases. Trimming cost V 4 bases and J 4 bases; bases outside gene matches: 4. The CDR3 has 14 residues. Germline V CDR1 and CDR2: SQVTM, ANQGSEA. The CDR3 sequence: CSVGTGERTGELFF. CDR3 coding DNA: TGCAGCGTTGGGACAGGGGAGCGCACCGGGGAGCTGTTTTTT.

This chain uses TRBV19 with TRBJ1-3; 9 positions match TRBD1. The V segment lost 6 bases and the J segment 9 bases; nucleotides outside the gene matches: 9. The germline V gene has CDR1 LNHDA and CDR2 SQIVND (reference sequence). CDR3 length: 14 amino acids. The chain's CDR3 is CASRRQGEAATIYF. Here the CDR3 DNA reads TGTGCCAGTAGGAGACAGGGGGAAGCGGCCACCATATATTTT.

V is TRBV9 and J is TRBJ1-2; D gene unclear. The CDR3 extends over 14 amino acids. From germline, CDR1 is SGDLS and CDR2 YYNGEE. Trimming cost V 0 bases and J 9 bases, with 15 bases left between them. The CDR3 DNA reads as TGTGCCAGCAGCGTAGCTACGAACCTAGGTAGCTACACCTTC. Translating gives CASSVATNLGSYTF.

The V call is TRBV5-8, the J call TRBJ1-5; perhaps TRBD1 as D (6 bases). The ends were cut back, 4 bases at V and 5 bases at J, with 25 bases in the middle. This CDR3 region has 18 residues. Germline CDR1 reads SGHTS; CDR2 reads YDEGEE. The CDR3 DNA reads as TGTGCCAGCAGCCCCAGGCGGTATTGGGAGGGGGAGTATCAGCCCCAGCATTTT. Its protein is CASSPRRYWEGEYQPQHF.

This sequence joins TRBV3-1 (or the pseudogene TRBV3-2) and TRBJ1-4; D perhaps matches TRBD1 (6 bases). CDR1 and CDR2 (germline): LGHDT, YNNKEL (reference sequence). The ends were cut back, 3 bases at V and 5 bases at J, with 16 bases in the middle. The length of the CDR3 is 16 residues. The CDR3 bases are TGTGCCAGCAGCCACAGATCAGGGGCAGGGAATGAAAAACTGTTTTTT. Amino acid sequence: CASSHRSGAGNEKLFF.

The CDR3 nucleotides are TGTGCCAGCAGCCCGCGGACTACTTCCTACGAGCAGTACTTC. Protein product: CASSPRTTSYEQYF. The chain links TRBV11-2 to TRBJ2-7; maybe TRBD2 (6 bases). CDR3 length: 14 residues. Germline lookup yields CDR1 SGHAT and CDR2 FQNNGV. Trimming shortened V by 5 bases and J by 1 base, and 12 bases separated the two germline ends.

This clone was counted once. This chain's CDR3 is CASRFTGSTEAFF. The CDR3, as DNA: TGTGCCAGCAGATTCACGGGTTCTACTGAAGCTTTCTTT. The chain couples TRBV28 to TRBJ1-1; D not resolved. Between the trimmed V and J ends, which lost 6 bases and 5 bases, there was a span of 13 bases. The CDR3 sequence is 13 residues long. Germline loops: CDR1 MDHEN, CDR2 SYDVKM.

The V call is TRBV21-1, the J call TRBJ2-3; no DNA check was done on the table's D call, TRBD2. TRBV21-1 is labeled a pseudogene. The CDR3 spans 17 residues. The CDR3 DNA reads TGTGCCAGCAGCAAGCTAAAGGGAGGGGGACCCACAGATACGCAGTATTTT. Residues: CASSKLKGGGPTDTQYF.

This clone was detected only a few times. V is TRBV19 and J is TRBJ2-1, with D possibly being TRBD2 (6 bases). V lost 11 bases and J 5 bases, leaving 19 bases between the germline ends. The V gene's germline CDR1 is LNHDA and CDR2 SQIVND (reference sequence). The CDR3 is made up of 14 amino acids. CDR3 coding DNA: TGTGCCTGCCGATGGGAATCGGGAGACAATGAGCAGTTCTTC. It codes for CACRWESGDNEQFF.

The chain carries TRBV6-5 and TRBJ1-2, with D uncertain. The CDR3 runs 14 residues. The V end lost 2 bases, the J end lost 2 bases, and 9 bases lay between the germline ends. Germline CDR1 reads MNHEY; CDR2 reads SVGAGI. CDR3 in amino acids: CASSYREENYGYTF. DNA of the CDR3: TGTGCCAGCAGTTACCGGGAGGAGAACTATGGCTACACCTTC.

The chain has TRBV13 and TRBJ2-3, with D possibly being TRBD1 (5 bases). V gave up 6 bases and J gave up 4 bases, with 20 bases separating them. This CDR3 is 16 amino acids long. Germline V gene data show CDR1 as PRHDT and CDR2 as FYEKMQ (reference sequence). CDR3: CASSFQGVFSADTQYF. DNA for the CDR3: TGTGCCAGCAGTTTCCAGGGCGTTTTCAGCGCAGATACGCAGTATTTT. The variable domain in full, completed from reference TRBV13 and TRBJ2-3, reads AAGVIQSPRHLIKEKRETATLKCYPIPRHDTVYWYQQGPGQDPQFLISFYEKMQSDKGSIPDRFSAQQFSDYHSELNMSSLELGDSALYFCASSFQGVFSADTQYFGPGTRLTVL.

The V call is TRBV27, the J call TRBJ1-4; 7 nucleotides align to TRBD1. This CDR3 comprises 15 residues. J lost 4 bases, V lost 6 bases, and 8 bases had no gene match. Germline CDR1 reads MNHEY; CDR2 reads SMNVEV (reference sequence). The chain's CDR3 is CASSPGTVNNEKLFF. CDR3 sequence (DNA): TGTGCCAGCAGCCCCGGGACAGTGAATAATGAAAAACTGTTTTTT.

In DNA form, the CDR3 reads TGTGCCAGCTCACCCGTGACAGGGGGTGAAGCTTTCTTT. Amino acid sequence: CASSPVTGGEAFF. The J gene is TRBJ1-1, the V gene TRBV18, with TRBD1 identical over 9 bases. V trimming: 3 bases; J trimming: 7 bases; junction bases outside the gene matches: 3. Germline lookup yields CDR1 KGHSH and CDR2 LQKENI. This CDR3 spans 13 amino acids.

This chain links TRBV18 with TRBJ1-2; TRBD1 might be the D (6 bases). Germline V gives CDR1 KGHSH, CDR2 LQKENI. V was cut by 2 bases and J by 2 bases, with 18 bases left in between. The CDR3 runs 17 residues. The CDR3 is CASSPNDRRNNNYGYTF. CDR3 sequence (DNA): TGTGCCAGCTCACCAAACGACAGGAGGAATAACAACTATGGCTACACCTTC. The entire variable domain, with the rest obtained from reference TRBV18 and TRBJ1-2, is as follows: NAGVMQNPRHLVRRRGQEARLRCSPMKGHSHVYWYRQLPEEGLKFMVYLQKENIIDESGMPKERFSAEFPKEGPSILRIQQVVRGDSAAYFCASSPNDRRNNNYGYTFGSGTRLTVV.

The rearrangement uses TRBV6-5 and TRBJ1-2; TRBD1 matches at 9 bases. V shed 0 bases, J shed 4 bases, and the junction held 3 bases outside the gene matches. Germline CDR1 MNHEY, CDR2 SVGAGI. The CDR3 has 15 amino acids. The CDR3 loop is CASSYSPTGGYGYTF. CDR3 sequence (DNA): TGTGCCAGCAGTTACTCACCGACAGGGGGCTATGGCTACACCTTC.

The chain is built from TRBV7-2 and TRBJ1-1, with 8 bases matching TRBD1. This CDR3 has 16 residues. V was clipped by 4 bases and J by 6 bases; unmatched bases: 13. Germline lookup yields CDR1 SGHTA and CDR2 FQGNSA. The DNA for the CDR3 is TGTGCCAGCAGCTACGGACAGGGAGGGAGTAGGTCTGAAGCTTTCTTT. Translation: CASSYGQGGSRSEAFF.

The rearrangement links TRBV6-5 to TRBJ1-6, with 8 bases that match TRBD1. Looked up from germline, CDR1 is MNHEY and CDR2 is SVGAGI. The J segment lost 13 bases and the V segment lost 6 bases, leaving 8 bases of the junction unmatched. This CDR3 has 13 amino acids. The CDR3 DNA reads TGTGCCAGCAGACTGGACAGGGCCTCTCCCCTCCACTTT. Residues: CASRLDRASPLHF.